Sequencing of this T cell receptor (beta chain) was carried out in a study of T-cell reconstitution after alpha-beta-depleted transplantation in children listed by TCRdb under 2016. Background on the whole study: The study quantitatively tracked T-cell immune reconstitution after TCRalphabeta/CD19-depleted allogeneic hematopoietic cell transplantation in children using TCR repertoire profiling. Here is what the overall study found, with its caveats: About two months after transplant, the apparently early recovery of alphabetaT-cell counts reportedly depended on just several hundred clones that had expanded rapidly and came from non-depleted graft cells. In some patients, the high TCRbeta diversity seen at day 60 was put down to recipient T cells and intrathymic progenitors that had survived conditioning. The frequencies of hyperexpanded clones fell over the following months, and after one year, T-cell counts and TCRbeta diversity were mostly attributed to newly produced T cells.

Receptors were amplified or captured by PCR. The reads were generated on an Illumina HiSeq 2500. To normalize quantification of the TCRbeta repertoire, the TCR libraries were built with molecular barcoding that relied on unique molecular identifiers. TCRdb applied fastp at Q25 and MiXCR to the public reads, then kept only in-frame beta chains. Every CDR3 protein is listed once, alongside the most common genes and DNA of its rows. This sample gives over 400,000 distinct CDR3 sequences in total; approximately 41% of them show up just once. The ten largest clonotypes hold 25% to 30% of the sample. This specimen's treatment or condition label, interpreted: allogeneic hematopoietic cell transplantation with graft depleted of TCRalphabeta T cells and CD19 B cells. Transplant recipients were children who received TCRalphabeta/CD19-depleted allogeneic hematopoietic cell grafts. The cysteine opens and the phenylalanine closes a CDR3 of 16 amino acids. The read is trimmed to its CDR3 DNA, 48 bases read in frame from base 1. The germline V gene specifies SGHRS as CDR1 and YFSETQ as CDR2. V is cut back by 5 bases and J by 3 bases, with 10 bases in the junction unmatched.

Worth noting for this clonotype: Its antigen remains undetermined. Within one base of it there is no much larger clone, and no base qualities were kept.

The sequence joins TRBV5-1 to TRBJ2-5; 10 bases in the junction line up with TRBD1. The receptor was derived from a girl aged 2 to 10 with aplastic anemia, due to receive a stem cell transplant. Material: PBMCs, obtained before TCRalphabeta/CD19-depleted stem cell transplant. The bases are TGCGCCAGCAGAACCAACCGGGACAGGGGCAAAGAGACCCAGTACTTC. It translates as CASRTNRDRGKETQYF.